This T cell receptor (beta chain) appears in the sequencing data of a study of CD8 T cells in Susac syndrome. Turning to the study itself: Patients with Susac syndrome were therapy-naive, on corticosteroids, or on intravenous immunoglobulin alone at the time that blood was drawn.

The RNA input was roughly 0.45 to 1 ug, and it was reverse transcribed with random hexamers. TCRdb reprocessed the immunoSEQ multiplex PCR reads via MiXCR and lists one record per CDR3 protein. The data show 150,000 to 200,000 distinct CDR3 sequences, about 96% seen once. Purification of the CD8+ and CD4+ T cells relied on negative isolation, and TEMRA cells underwent FACS enrichment. The germline gives CDR1 SNHLY, CDR2 FYNNEI. Trimming cost V 7 bases and J 1 base; bases outside gene matches: 5. The CDR3 consists of 14 residues. The chain combines TRBV2 with TRBJ1-1; TRBD1 matches 8 bases. This sequence originates from a human donor with Susac syndrome. Sequencing was performed on CD4+ T cells from PBMCs. The CDR3 coding sequence is TGTGCCAGCAAAACCGGGACAGGGAACACTGAAGCTTTCTTT. Its translation: CASKTGTGNTEAFF.